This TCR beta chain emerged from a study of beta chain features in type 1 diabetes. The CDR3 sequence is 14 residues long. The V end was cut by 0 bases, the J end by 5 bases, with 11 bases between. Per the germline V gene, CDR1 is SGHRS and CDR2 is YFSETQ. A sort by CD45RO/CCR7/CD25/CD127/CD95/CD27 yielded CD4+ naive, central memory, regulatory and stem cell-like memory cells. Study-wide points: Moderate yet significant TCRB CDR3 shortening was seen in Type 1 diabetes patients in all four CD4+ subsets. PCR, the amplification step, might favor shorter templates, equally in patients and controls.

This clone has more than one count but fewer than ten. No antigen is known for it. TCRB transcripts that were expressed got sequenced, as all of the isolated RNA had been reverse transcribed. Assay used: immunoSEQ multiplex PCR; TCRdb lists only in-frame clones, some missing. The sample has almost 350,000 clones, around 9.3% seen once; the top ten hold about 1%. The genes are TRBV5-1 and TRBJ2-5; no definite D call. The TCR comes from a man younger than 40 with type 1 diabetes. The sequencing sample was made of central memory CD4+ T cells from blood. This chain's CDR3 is CASSLGPEEETQYF. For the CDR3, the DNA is TGCGCCAGCAGCTTGGGACCGGAAGAGGAGACCCAGTACTTC.